This entry features one T cell receptor beta chain sequence. The sample is drawn from a study of CD8 T cells in Susac syndrome. With random hexamers, roughly 0.5 to 1 ug RNA was reverse transcribed. TCRdb re-called the immunoSEQ multiplex PCR reads through MiXCR, storing one row per CDR3 protein. This sample has 200,000 to 250,000 distinct CDR3 sequences, with 95% found just once. The V gene lost 7 bases and the J gene lost 6 bases, with 12 bases spanning the gap. The CDR3 length is 12 residues. Per the germline V gene, CDR1 is DFQATT and CDR2 is SNEGSKA (reference sequence). The TCR originated in a human donor with multiple sclerosis. The sequenced material came from CD4+ T cells from PBMCs. This chain uses TRBV20-1 with TRBJ2-2; D gene uncertain. CDR3 DNA: TGCAGTGGAGAACGCTTGGCCGGGGAGCTGTTTTTT. It yields the protein CSGERLAGELFF.